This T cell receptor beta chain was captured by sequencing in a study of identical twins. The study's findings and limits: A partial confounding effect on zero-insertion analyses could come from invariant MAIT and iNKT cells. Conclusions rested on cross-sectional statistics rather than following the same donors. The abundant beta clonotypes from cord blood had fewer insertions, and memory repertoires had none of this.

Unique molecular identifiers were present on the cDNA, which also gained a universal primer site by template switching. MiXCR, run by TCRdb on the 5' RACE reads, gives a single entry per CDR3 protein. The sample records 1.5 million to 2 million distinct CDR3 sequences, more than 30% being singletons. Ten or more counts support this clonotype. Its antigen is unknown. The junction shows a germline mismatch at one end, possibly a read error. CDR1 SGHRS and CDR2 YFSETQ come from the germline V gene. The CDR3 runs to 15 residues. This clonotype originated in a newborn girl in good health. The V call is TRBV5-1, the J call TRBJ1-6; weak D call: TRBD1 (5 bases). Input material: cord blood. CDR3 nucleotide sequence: TGTGCCAGCAGCTCCGACAGCTCCTATAATTCACCCCTCCACTTT. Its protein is CASSSDSSYNSPLHF.